The rows below give T cell receptor beta chains drawn from one sample of a study of T cell responses to AZD1222 COVID-19 vaccine. Clones were read by immunoSEQ multiplex PCR, and TCRdb kept only the in-frame ones, dropping some. The sample holds about 75,000 clones, around 88% seen once. The specimen was peripheral blood, collected 28 days after the second dose of the MenACWY control vaccine. These receptor sequences come from an adult who received the MenACWY meningococcal vaccine as a control. CDR3s include the opening cysteine and the closing phenylalanine or tryptophan. A D gene is named only where the DNA matches it firmly. Clone size is not always given. Where it is, it says once, few, many or a class for expanded clones.

d_gene,j_gene,v_gene,len,abundance,CDR3nt,CDR3aa
.,TRBJ2-5,TRBV12-3/TRBV12-4,12,few,TGTGCCAGCAGTTTAACGGCGGAGACCCAGTACTTC,CASSLTAETQYF
.,TRBJ2-2,TRBV18,13,.,TGTGCCAGCTCACCACAGGGGACCGGGGAGCTGTTTTTT,CASSPQGTGELFF
TRBD1,TRBJ2-3,TRBV2,17,.,TGTGCCAGCAGTGTCGGGACAGGGCCCCGGAGCACAGATACGCAGTATTTT,CASSVGTGPRSTDTQYF
TRBD1,TRBJ1-6,TRBV7-2,15,.,TGTGCCAGCAGCTTCGGGACAGGGAGTAATTCACCCCTCCACTTT,CASSFGTGSNSPLHF
.,TRBJ1-1,TRBV5-6,16,.,TGTGCCAGCAGCTTCCGGCCTCAAATGTTTAGCACTGAAGCTTTCTTT,CASSFRPQMFSTEAFF
.,TRBJ1-2,TRBV3-1/TRBV3-2,14,once,TGTGCCAGCAGCCAAAAGGCCCGAGAAGGTGGCTACACCTTC,CASSQKAREGGYTF
.,TRBJ1-1,TRBV5-1,13,.,TGCGCCAGCAGAGGGGATTTGTCGACTGAAGCTTTCTTT,CASRGDLSTEAFF
.,TRBJ1-5,TRBV5-6,17,.,TGTGCCAGCAGCTTGGCCTCGCAGGGGCTCGTGGATCAGCCCCAGCATTTT,CASSLASQGLVDQPQHF
.,TRBJ2-1,TRBV11-2,15,once,TGTGCCAGCAGCTCAATTCGGGGGGCGGGAAATGAGCAGTTCTTC,CASSSIRGAGNEQFF
TRBD1,TRBJ1-1,TRBV28,13,.,TGTGCCAGCAGTTGGGACAGCAAAGCTGAAGCTTTCTTT,CASSWDSKAEAFF
.,TRBJ1-3,TRBV30,14,once,TGTGCCTGGAGTGCCCCGGGGTCTGGAAACACCATATATTTT,CAWSAPGSGNTIYF
.,TRBJ1-2,TRBV4-3,15,.,TGCGCCAGCAGCCAAGAAGGGGGGACGGGTTATGGCTACACCTTC,CASSQEGGTGYGYTF
TRBD1,TRBJ2-3,TRBV5-1,15,.,TGCGCCAGCAGCTCCGTTACACAGGGGACAGATACGCAGTATTTT,CASSSVTQGTDTQYF
TRBD1,TRBJ1-5,TRBV19,13,.,TGTGCCAGTCAGGACAGGGTTGGACAGCCCCAGCATTTT,CASQDRVGQPQHF
TRBD2,TRBJ2-3,TRBV3-1/TRBV3-2,16,.,TGTGCCAGCAGCCGGTCTAGCGGGGTTAGCACAGATACGCAGTATTTT,CASSRSSGVSTDTQYF